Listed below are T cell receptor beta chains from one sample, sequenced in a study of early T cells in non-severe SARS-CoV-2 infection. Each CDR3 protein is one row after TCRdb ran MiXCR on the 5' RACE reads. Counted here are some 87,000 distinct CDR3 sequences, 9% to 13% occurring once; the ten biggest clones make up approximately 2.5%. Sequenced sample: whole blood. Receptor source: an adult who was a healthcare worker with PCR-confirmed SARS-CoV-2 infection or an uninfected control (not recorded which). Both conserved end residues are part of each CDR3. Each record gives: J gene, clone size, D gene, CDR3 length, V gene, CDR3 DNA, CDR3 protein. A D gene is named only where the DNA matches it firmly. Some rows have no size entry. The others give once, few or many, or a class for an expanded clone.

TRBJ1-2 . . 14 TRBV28 TGTGCCAGCAGTTCCAGTTCACTGAGGGATGGCTACACCTTC CASSSSSLRDGYTF
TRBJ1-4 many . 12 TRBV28 TGTGCCAGCAGTAGACGAGGTGAAAAACTGTTTTTT CASSRRGEKLFF
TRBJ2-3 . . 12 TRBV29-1 TGCAGCCCGCGTGACCCCACAGATACGCAGTATTTT CSPRDPTDTQYF
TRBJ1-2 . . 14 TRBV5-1 TGCGCCAGCAGCTTTGGAAGTGAGGGGTATGGCTACACCTTC CASSFGSEGYGYTF
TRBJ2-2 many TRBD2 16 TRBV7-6 TGTGCCAGCAGCCGCCGGACTAGCGGGAGGCCCGGGGAGCTGTTTTTT CASSRRTSGRPGELFF
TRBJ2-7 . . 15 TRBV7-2 TGTGCCAGCAGCTTAAGGCTTGGGGAGGCCTACGAGCAGTACTTC CASSLRLGEAYEQYF
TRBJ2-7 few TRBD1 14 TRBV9 TGTGCCAGCAGCTTCCGGGACAGCTCCTACGAGCAGTACTTC CASSFRDSSYEQYF
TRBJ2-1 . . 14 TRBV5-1 TGCGCCAGCAGCTTGGAAAGGAACGGCAATGAGCAGTTCTTC CASSLERNGNEQFF
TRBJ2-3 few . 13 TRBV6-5 TGTGCCAGCAGTTTCCAAGACCGGCGGACGCAGTATTTT CASSFQDRRTQYF
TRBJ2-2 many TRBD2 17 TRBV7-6 TGTGCCAGCAGCCTCGGCGCTAGCGGGGGATACACCGGGGAGCTGTTTTTT CASSLGASGGYTGELFF
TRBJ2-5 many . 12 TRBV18 TGTGCCAGCTCCCCAAACGGAGAGACCCAGTACTTC CASSPNGETQYF
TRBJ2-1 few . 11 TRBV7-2 TGTGCCAGCAGCCTAATGGATGAGCAGTTCTTC CASSLMDEQFF
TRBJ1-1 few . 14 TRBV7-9 TGTGCCAGCAGCTTAGGGGGCGGCGACACTGAAGCTTTCTTT CASSLGGGDTEAFF
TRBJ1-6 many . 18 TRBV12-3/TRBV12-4 TGTGCCAGCAGTGCCACAGGGACGCCGAGCTCCTATAATTCACCCCTCCACTTT CASSATGTPSSYNSPLHF
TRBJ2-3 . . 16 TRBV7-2 TGTGCCAGCAGCGCTCGGACAGTCCCGGGTACAGATACGCAGTATTTT CASSARTVPGTDTQYF
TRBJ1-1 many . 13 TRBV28 TGTGCCAGCTGGCAGAGTATGAACACTGAAGCTTTCTTT CASWQSMNTEAFF
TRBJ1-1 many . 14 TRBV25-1 TGTGCCAGCAGTGAACGGCGGGGTACCACTGAAGCTTTCTTT CASSERRGTTEAFF
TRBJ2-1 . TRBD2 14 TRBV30 TGTGCCTGGAGTGTTGGGACTAGCATGAGTGAGCAGTTCTTC CAWSVGTSMSEQFF
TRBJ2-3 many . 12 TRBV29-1 TGCAGCGTTGACAGGGGCACAGATACGCAGTATTTT CSVDRGTDTQYF
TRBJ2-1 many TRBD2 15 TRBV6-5 TGTGCCAGCAGAAAGACTAGCGGGGGGGCTGTCGAGCAGTTCTTC CASRKTSGGAVEQFF
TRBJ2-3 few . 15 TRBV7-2 TGTGCCAGCAGCGTCCTGGGACCCTCGGGGGATACGCAGTATTTT CASSVLGPSGDTQYF
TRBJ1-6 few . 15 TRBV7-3 TGTGCCAGCAGCTTAAGGGGGGTGGAGTTTTCACCCCTCCACTTT CASSLRGVEFSPLHF
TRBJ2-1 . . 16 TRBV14 TGTGCCAGCAGCCAGCCAACCGGCGGGGACTCCTTCGAGCAGTTCTTC CASSQPTGGDSFEQFF
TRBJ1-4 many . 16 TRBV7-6 TGTGCCAGCAGCTCCAACCCGAAGGGGCCTAATGAAAAACTGTTTTTT CASSSNPKGPNEKLFF
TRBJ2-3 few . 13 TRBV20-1 TGCAGTGCTGGGGCGGCCCGCACAGATACGCAGTATTTT CSAGAARTDTQYF
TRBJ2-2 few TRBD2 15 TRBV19 TGTGCCAGTAAGGGCGGGAGGGCCCACACCGGGGAGCTGTTTTTT CASKGGRAHTGELFF
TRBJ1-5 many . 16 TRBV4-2 TGTGCCAGCAGCCAAGATCCCGGGACTGATAATCAGCCCCAGCATTTT CASSQDPGTDNQPQHF
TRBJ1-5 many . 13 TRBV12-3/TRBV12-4 TGTGCCAGCACTGGAAGTAGCAATCAGCCCCAGCATTTT CASTGSSNQPQHF
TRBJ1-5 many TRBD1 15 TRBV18 TGTGCCAGCTCCCCGGGACAGGGGTACAATCAGCCCCAGCATTTT CASSPGQGYNQPQHF
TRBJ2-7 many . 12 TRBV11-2 TGTGCCAGCAGCTTAGGGCAGGGGCCTAAGTACTTC CASSLGQGPKYF
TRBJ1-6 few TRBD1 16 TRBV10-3 TGTGCCATCAGTGAGTCGGGCAGGGGGCTTAATTCACCCCTCCACTTT CAISESGRGLNSPLHF
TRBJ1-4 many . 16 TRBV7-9 TGTGCCAGCACCCAAGGGAAAGGGAGAACGGATGAAAAACTGTTTTTT CASTQGKGRTDEKLFF
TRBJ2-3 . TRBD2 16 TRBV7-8 TGTGCCAGCAGCTTTACTAGCGGGTACGTCGGAGATACGCAGTATTTT CASSFTSGYVGDTQYF
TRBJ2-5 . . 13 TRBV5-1 TGCGCCAGCAGCCTCTTTCTGATCGAGACCCAGTACTTC CASSLFLIETQYF
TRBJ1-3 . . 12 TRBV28 TGTGCCAGCAGAACAACTGGAAACACCATATATTTT CASRTTGNTIYF
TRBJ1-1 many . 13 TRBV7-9 TGTGCCAGCAGCCGTGAGAGGGTTACTGAAGCTTTCTTT CASSRERVTEAFF
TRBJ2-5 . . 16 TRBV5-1 TGCGTCACTCCATTCCAGACTCCAGGATCCGAAGAGACCCAGTACTTC CVTPFQTPGSEETQYF
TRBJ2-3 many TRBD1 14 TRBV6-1 TGTGCCAGCATTAGGACAGGAGGATCAGATACGCAGTATTTT CASIRTGGSDTQYF
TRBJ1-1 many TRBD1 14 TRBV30 TGTGCCTGGGGGACAGGGGAACGGAACACTGAAGCTTTCTTT CAWGTGERNTEAFF
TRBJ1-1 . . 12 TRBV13 TGTGCCAGCAGCTCCCAATACACTGAAGCTTTCTTT CASSSQYTEAFF
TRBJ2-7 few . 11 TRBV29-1 TGCAGCGTCCTTTGGTCCCACGAGCAGTACTTC CSVLWSHEQYF
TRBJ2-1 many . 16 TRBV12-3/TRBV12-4 TGTGCCAGCAGTTTAGCCCGGGGGGCCGTCCCCAATGAGCAGTTCTTC CASSLARGAVPNEQFF
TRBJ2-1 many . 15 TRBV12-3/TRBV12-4 TGTGCCAGCAGTACGACAACCCAAGGGCTCAATGAGCAGTTCTTC CASSTTTQGLNEQFF
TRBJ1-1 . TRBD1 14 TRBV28 TGTGCCAGCAGTCACGTACAGGGGGGAGGTGGAGCTTTCTTT CASSHVQGGGGAFF
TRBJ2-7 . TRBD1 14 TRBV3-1 TGTGCCAGCAGCCAATTCCCGGGACAGTACGAGCAGTACTTC CASSQFPGQYEQYF
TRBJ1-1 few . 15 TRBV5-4 TGTGCCAGCAGCTCCTCTACGGGGGTGTACACTGAAGCTTTCTTT CASSSSTGVYTEAFF
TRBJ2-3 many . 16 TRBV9 TGTGCCAGCAGCGTACGGACCCACACTAGCACAGATACGCAGTATTTT CASSVRTHTSTDTQYF
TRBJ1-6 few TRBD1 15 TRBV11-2 TGTGCCAGCAGCTTAAAAACAGGGGGCAATTCACCCCTCCACTTT CASSLKTGGNSPLHF
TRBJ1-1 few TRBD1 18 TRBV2 TGTGCCAGCAGTGGGAGGGTCGGGACAGGGGCCCTGAACACTGAAGCTTTCTTT CASSGRVGTGALNTEAFF
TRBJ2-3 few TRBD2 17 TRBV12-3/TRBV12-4 TGTGCCAGCAGTCGTACCTCTAGCGGGGGGGCCGCAGATACGCAGTATTTT CASSRTSSGGAADTQYF
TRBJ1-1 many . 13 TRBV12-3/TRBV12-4 TGTGCCAGCAGTTTTGGGCGAGGAACTGAAGCTTTCTTT CASSFGRGTEAFF
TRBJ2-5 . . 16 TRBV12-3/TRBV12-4 TGTGCCAGCAGCCGAGACAGGTCAATTGTGGGAGAGACCCAGTACTTC CASSRDRSIVGETQYF
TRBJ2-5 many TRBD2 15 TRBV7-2 TGTGCCAGCAGCTTAGGGGGACTAGCGACGGAGACCCAGTACTTC CASSLGGLATETQYF